Below are 16 T cell receptor beta chains sequenced from a single sample in a study of T cell repertoires and HLA-DP antigens. Their antigens are not known. The assay was immunoSEQ multiplex PCR, and TCRdb's table has in-frame clones only and misses some. The sample has approximately 90,000 clones, 86% seen once. Sequencing used CD4+ T cells from PBMCs. These receptors originate from a man in his fifties in good health and CMV-seronegative.

This clone was counted a few times. The chain couples TRBV20-1 to TRBJ2-7, with unresolved D. Germline V lookup: CDR1 DFQATT, CDR2 SNEGSKA (reference sequence). The CDR3 loop spans 11 amino acids. Trimming shortened V by 3 bases and J by 6 bases, and 9 bases separated the two germline ends. Here the CDR3 DNA reads TGCAGTGCTAGGAGCCTTGGCGAGCAGTACTTC. Encoded protein: CSARSLGEQYF.

The chain has TRBV11-2 and TRBJ1-2; D is perhaps TRBD1 (6 bases). Germline CDR1 SGHAT, CDR2 FQNNGV. This CDR3 spans 15 amino acids. Trimming took 1 base from V and 5 from J, leaving 14 bases between them. CDR3 residues: CASSLVRGGAYGYTF. CDR3 nucleotide sequence: TGTGCCAGCAGCTTAGTACGGGGGGGCGCGTATGGCTACACCTTC.

The rearrangement links TRBV28 to TRBJ1-2; 9 nucleotides line up with TRBD1. V lost 6 bases, J lost 4 bases, and 12 bases stayed unmatched. Per the germline V gene, CDR1 is MDHEN and CDR2 is SYDVKM. The CDR3 length is 16 residues. CDR3 loop: CASREGLGQGLYGYTF. CDR3 bases: TGTGCCAGCAGGGAAGGCTTGGGACAGGGACTCTATGGCTACACCTTC.

The chain combines TRBV7-9 with TRBJ1-2, with 8 bases that match TRBD1. This CDR3 spans 13 amino acids. Trimming cost V 1 base and J 11 bases; bases outside gene matches: 6. From germline, CDR1 is SEHNR and CDR2 FQNEAQ (reference sequence). The CDR3 DNA reads TGTGCCAGCAGCTTAGAAGGACAGGGTGAATACACCTTC. As protein: CASSLEGQGEYTF.

The chain has TRBV19 and TRBJ2-3; 9 bases are a match to TRBD2. The CDR3 runs to 13 residues. CDR1 and CDR2 from the germline V gene are LNHDA and SQIVND (reference sequence). V shed 6 bases and J 8 bases; nucleotides not matched to a gene: 6. In DNA, the CDR3 is TGTGCCAGTAGGCGGGGGGGATCGGCTACGCAGTATTTT. Its protein product is CASRRGGSATQYF.

CDR3 amino acids: CASTGQSAFYGYTF. The CDR3, as DNA: TGTGCCAGTACTGGACAATCAGCCTTTTATGGCTACACCTTC. V is TRBV19 and J is TRBJ1-2; perhaps TRBD1 as D (5 bases). This CDR3 spans 14 amino acids. Trimming left V 7 bases short and J 5 bases short, with 17 bases between. Germline V gene data show CDR1 as LNHDA and CDR2 as SQIVND (reference sequence).

Of note for this clone: One end of the junction is discordant with germline, which a read error may explain. Other nucleotide sequences from this sample produce the same CDR3. The chain recombines TRBV6-5 with TRBJ2-3; D is unclear. CDR1 is MNHEY, CDR2 SVGAGI, per germline. The CDR3 is made up of 14 amino acids. The CDR3 nucleotides read TGTGCCAGTAGTTACTCACCCCTCACAGATACGCAGTATTTT. This sequence encodes CASSYSPLTDTQYF.

The chain combines TRBV7-2 with TRBJ2-5; D ambiguous. The V end lost 1 base, the J end lost 2 bases, and 5 bases lay between the germline ends. The V gene's germline CDR1 is SGHTA and CDR2 FQGNSA. The CDR3 spans 13 residues. The CDR3 reads CASSLGYQETQYF. DNA of the CDR3: TGTGCCAGCAGCTTAGGGTATCAAGAGACCCAGTACTTC. The complete variable domain, with remaining parts taken from reference TRBV7-2 and TRBJ2-5, reads GAGVSQSPSNKVTEKGKDVELRCDPISGHTALYWYRQSLGQGLEFLIYFQGNSAPDKSGLPSDRFSAERTGGSVSTLTIQRTQQEDSAVYLCASSLGYQETQYFGPGTRLLVL.

This clone is classed as medium-sized (0.01 to 0.1%). The chain combines TRBV4-1 with TRBJ1-2, with D uncertain. This CDR3 has 15 amino acids. Germline V CDR1 and CDR2: MGHRA, YSYEKL. Trimming shortened V by 0 bases and J by 5 bases, and 13 bases separated the two germline ends. CDR3 amino acids: CASSQERPGIYGYTF. CDR3 DNA sequence: TGCGCCAGCAGCCAAGAGCGTCCGGGAATTTATGGCTACACCTTC.

The chain uses TRBV11-1 and TRBJ2-3; D is perhaps TRBD1 or TRBD2 (5 bases each). CDR1 is SGHAT, CDR2 FQDESV, per germline (reference sequence). This CDR3 region has 16 residues. V lost 5 bases and J lost 4, with 19 bases in between. The CDR3 loop is CASSPRGFGFADTQYF. CDR3 coding DNA: TGTGCCAGCAGCCCGAGGGGATTCGGGTTTGCAGATACGCAGTATTTT.

The gene calls are TRBV12-2 and TRBJ2-1; the table's D gene call, TRBD2, was not cross checked with the DNA. TRBV12-2 is a pseudogene. This CDR3 has 21 residues. The CDR3 DNA reads TGTGCAAGTCGCTTTGTACAGCGGGAGGTACTCTTCCACCCTTCCTACAATGAGCAGTTCTTC. It specifies CASRFVQREVLFHPSYNEQFF.

The chain employs TRBV5-4 and TRBJ2-7, with 8 bases matching TRBD1. Germline-derived CDR1 and CDR2 are SGHNT and YYREEE (reference sequence). V lost 3 bases, J lost 2 bases, and 4 bases stayed unmatched. This CDR3 spans 14 amino acids. The CDR3 DNA reads as TGTGCCAGCAGCTCCCGGGACAGGACCTACGAGCAGTACTTC. This translates into CASSSRDRTYEQYF.

This chain connects TRBV5-1 to TRBJ2-6, with D uncertain. This CDR3 spans 15 amino acids. In germline, CDR1 is SGHRS, CDR2 YFSETQ. V dropped 0 bases and J dropped 1 base, with 5 bases sitting between them. CDR3: CASSLVGSGANVLTF. The CDR3 DNA reads TGCGCCAGCAGCTTGGTAGGGTCTGGGGCCAACGTCCTGACTTTC.

This clone was seen once. The chain uses TRBV6-1 and TRBJ2-7, with D uncertain. V was shortened by 5 bases and J by 0 bases, with 11 bases between the two germline ends. CDR3 size: 14 residues. The germline CDR1 and CDR2 sequences are MNHNS and SASEGT. The CDR3 DNA reads as TGTGCCAGCAGTCAGCACCGGAGCTCCTACGAGCAGTACTTC. As protein: CASSQHRSSYEQYF.

The chain carries TRBV7-2 and TRBJ1-2; possibly TRBD1 for D (6 bases). This CDR3 has 13 amino acids. Germline V gene lookup returns CDR1 SGHTA and CDR2 FQGNSA. V lost 5 bases and J lost 2, with 9 bases in between. In nucleotides, the CDR3 is TGTGCCAGCAGCCGGACAGCCAACTATGGCTACACCTTC. It specifies CASSRTANYGYTF.

The chain couples TRBV5-1 to TRBJ1-2; 7 nucleotides agree with TRBD1. Germline V gene lookup returns CDR1 SGHRS and CDR2 YFSETQ. CDR3 length equals 15 residues. Trimming removed 0 bases from V and 4 bases from J; junction bases left unmatched: 6. CDR3 loop: CASSLGPGDSYGYTF. CDR3 sequence (DNA): TGCGCCAGCAGCTTGGGGCCCGGGGACAGCTATGGCTACACCTTC.